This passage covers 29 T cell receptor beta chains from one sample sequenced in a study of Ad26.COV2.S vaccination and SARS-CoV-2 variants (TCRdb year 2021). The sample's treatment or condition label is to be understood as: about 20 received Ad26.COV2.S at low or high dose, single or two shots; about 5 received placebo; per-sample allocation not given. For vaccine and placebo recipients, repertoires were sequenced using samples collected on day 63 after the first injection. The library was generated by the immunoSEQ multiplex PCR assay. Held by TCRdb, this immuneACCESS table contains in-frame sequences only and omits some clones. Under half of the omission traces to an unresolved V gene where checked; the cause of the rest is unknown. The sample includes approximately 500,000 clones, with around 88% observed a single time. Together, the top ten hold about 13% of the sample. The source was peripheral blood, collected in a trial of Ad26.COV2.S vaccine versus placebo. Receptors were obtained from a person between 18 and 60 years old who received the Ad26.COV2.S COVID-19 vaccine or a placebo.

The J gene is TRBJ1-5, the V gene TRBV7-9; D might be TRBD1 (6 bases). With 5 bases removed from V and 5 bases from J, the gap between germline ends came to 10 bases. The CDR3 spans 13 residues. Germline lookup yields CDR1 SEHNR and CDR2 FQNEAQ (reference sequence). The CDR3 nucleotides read TGTGCCAGCAGCGCTCCAGGGGATCAGCCCCAGCATTTT. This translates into CASSAPGDQPQHF.

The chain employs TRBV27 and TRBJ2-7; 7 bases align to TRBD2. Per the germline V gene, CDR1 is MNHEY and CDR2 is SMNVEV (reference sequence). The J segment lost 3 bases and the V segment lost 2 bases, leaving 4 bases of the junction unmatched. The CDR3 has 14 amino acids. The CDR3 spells CASSLRGTNYEQYF. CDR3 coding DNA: TGTGCCAGCAGTTTACGGGGGACTAACTACGAGCAGTACTTC.

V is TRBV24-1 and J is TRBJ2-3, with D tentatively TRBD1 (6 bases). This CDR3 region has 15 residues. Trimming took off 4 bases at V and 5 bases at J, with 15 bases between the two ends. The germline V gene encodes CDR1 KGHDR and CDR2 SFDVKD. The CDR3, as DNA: TGTGCCACCAGTGACACAGGGCCCGGACGAGATACGCAGTATTTT. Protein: CATSDTGPGRDTQYF.

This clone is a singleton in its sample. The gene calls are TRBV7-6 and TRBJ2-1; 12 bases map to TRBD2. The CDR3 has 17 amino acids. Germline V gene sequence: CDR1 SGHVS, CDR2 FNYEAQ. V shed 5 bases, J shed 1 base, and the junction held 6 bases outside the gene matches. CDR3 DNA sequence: TGTGCCAGCAGCCTGACACTAGCGGGAGGTTCCTACAATGAGCAGTTCTTC. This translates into CASSLTLAGGSYNEQFF.

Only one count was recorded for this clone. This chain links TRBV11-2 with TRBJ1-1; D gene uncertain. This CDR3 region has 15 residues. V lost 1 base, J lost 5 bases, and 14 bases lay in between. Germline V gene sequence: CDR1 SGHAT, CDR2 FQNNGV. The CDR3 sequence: CASSLVLFGFTEAFF. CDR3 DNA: TGTGCCAGCAGCTTAGTGTTGTTTGGATTTACTGAAGCTTTCTTT.

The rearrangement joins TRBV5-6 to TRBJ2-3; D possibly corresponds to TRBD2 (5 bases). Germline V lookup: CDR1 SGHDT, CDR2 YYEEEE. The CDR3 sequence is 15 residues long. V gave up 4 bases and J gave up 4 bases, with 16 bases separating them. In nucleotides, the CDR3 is TGTGCCAGCAGCCTAACGAGGGCCTGGGCAGATACGCAGTATTTT. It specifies CASSLTRAWADTQYF.

The CDR3 protein is CASTHRAPPQETQYF. The CDR3, as DNA: TGTGCCAGCACTCACCGGGCGCCCCCTCAAGAGACCCAGTACTTC. The chain is built from TRBV6-1 and TRBJ2-5; no clear D. Germline V gives CDR1 MNHNS, CDR2 SASEGT. V was cut by 7 bases and J by 2 bases, with 17 bases left in between. The CDR3 contains 15 residues.

The CDR3 DNA reads TGCAGCGTTGCCCCCTCCGGGAGAAAGTACGAGCAGTACTTC. This gives the protein CSVAPSGRKYEQYF. The chain uses TRBV29-1 and TRBJ2-7, with D possibly matching TRBD2 (6 bases). The CDR3 runs to 14 residues. Germline loops: CDR1 SQVTM, CDR2 ANQGSEA. V was clipped by 4 bases and J by 4 bases, with 17 bases between them.

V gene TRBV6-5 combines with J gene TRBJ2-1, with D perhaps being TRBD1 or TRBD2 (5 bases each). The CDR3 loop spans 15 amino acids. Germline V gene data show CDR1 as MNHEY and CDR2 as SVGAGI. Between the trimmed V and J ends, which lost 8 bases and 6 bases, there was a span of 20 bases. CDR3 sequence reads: CASRKIRDGGNEQFF. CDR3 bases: TGTGCCAGCCGAAAAATCAGGGACGGTGGCAATGAGCAGTTCTTC.

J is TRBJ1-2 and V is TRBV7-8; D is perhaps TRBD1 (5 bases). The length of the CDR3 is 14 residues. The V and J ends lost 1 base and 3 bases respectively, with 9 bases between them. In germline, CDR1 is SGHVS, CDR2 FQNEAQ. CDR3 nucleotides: TGTGCCAGCAGCTTAGGGGGCGGGGACTATGGCTACACCTTC. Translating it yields CASSLGGGDYGYTF.

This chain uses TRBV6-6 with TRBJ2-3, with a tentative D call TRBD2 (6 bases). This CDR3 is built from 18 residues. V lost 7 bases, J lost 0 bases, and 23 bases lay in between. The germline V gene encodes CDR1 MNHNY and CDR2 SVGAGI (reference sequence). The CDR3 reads CASTRWVPLAPSTDTQYF. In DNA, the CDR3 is TGTGCCAGCACTCGGTGGGTCCCCCTAGCGCCCAGCACAGATACGCAGTATTTT.

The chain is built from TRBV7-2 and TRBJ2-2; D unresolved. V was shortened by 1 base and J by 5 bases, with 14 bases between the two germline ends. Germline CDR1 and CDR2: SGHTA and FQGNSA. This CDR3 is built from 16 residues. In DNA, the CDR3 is TGTGCCAGCAGCTTAGTAGGTGGTGGATTTACCGGGGAGCTGTTTTTT. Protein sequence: CASSLVGGGFTGELFF.

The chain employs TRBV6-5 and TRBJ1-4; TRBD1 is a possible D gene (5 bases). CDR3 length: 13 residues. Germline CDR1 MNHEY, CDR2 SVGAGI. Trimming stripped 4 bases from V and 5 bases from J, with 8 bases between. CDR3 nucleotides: TGTGCCAGCAGTTTTGGGGGGAATGAAAAACTGTTTTTT. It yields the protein CASSFGGNEKLFF.

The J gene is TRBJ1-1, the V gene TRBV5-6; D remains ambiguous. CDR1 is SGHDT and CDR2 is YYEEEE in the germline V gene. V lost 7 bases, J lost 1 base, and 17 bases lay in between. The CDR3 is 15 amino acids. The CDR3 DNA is TGTGCCAGCGGACCCCTCTTGGACGGGAACACTGAAGCTTTCTTT. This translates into CASGPLLDGNTEAFF.

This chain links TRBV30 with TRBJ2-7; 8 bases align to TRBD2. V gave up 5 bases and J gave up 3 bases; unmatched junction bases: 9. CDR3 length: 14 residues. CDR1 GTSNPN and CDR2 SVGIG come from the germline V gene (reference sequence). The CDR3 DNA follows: TGTGCCTGGGGTAGCGGGGTGGTGAACTACGAGCAGTACTTC. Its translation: CAWGSGVVNYEQYF.

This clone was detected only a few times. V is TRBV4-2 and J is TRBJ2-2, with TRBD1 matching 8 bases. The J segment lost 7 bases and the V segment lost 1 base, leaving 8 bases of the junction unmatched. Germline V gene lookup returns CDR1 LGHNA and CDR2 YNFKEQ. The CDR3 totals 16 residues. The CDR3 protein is CASSQGPTGVVGELFF. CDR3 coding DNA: TGTGCCAGCAGCCAAGGCCCGACAGGGGTGGTCGGGGAGCTGTTTTTT.

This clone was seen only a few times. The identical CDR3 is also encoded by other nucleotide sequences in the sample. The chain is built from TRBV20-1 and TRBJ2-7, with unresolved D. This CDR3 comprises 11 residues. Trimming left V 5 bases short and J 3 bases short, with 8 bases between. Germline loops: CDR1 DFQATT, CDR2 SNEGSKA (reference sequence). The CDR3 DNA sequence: TGCAGTGCTCCCGGGCTCTACGAGCAGTACTTC. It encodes CSAPGLYEQYF.

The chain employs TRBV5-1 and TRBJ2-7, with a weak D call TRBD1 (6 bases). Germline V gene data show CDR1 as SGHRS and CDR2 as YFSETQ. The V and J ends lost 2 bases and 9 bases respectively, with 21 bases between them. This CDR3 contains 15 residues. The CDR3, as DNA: TGCGCCAGCAGCTTTTTCCCACAGGGAAACGGAGGGCAGTACTTC. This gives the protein CASSFFPQGNGGQYF.

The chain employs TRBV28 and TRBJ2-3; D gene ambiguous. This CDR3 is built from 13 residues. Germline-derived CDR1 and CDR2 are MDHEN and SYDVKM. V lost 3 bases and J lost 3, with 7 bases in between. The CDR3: CASSFAYTDTQYF. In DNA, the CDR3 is TGTGCCAGCAGTTTTGCGTATACAGATACGCAGTATTTT.

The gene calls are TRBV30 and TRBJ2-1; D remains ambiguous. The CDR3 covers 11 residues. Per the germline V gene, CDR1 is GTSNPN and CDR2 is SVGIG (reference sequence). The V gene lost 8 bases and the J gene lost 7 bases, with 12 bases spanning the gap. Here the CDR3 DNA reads TGTGCCGCGGCTGGTCTAAATGAGCAGTTCTTC. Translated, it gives CAAAGLNEQFF.

The CDR3 bases are TGTGCCAGCAGTTACCCTCGGGCAGTTAGCACAGATACGCAGTATTTT. It yields the protein CASSYPRAVSTDTQYF. This chain connects TRBV28 to TRBJ2-3; no clear D gene. V lost 4 bases and J lost 0, with 14 bases in between. The CDR3 sequence is 16 residues long. Per the germline V gene, CDR1 is MDHEN and CDR2 is SYDVKM.

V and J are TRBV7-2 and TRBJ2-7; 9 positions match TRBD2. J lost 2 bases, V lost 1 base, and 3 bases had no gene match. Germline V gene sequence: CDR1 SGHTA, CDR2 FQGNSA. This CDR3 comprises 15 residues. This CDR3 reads CASSLEAGGPYEQYF. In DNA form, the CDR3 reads TGTGCCAGCAGCTTAGAGGCGGGAGGGCCCTACGAGCAGTACTTC. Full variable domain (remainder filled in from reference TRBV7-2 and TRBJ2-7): GAGVSQSPSNKVTEKGKDVELRCDPISGHTALYWYRQSLGQGLEFLIYFQGNSAPDKSGLPSDRFSAERTGGSVSTLTIQRTQQEDSAVYLCASSLEAGGPYEQYFGPGTRLTVT.

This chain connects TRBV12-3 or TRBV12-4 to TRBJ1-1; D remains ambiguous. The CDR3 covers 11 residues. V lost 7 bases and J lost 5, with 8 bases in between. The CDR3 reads CASTKVTEAFF. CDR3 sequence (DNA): TGTGCCAGCACCAAGGTGACTGAAGCTTTCTTT.

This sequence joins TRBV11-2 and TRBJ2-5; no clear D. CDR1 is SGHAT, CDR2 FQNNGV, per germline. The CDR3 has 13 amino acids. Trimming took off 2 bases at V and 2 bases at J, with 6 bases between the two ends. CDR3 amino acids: CASSLSRQETQYF. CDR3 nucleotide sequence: TGTGCCAGCAGCTTAAGCAGGCAAGAGACCCAGTACTTC.

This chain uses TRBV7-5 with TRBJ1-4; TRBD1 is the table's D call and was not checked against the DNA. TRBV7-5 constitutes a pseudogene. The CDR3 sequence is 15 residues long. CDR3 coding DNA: TGTGCCAGAAGCTTGGGACAGGGGGCGGATGAAAAACTGTTTTTT. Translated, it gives CARSLGQGADEKLFF.

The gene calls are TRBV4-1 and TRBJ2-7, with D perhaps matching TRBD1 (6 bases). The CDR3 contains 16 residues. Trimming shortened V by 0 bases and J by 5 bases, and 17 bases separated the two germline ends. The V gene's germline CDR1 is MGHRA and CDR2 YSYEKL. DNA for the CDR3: TGCGCCAGCAGCCAAGAGGATATACAGGGCTTCAACGAGCAGTACTTC. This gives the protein CASSQEDIQGFNEQYF.

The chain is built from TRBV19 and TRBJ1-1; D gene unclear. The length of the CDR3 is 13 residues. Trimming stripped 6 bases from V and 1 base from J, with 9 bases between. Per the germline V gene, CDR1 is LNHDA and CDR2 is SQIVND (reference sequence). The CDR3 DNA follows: TGTGCCAGTAGGTGGGAGGGGAACACTGAAGCTTTCTTT. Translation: CASRWEGNTEAFF.

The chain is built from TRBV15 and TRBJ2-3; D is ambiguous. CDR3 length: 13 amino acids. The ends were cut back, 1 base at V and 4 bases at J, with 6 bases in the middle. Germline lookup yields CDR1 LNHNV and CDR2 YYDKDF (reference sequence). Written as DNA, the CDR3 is TGTGCCACCAGCAGAGGTGACGCAGATACGCAGTATTTT. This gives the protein CATSRGDADTQYF. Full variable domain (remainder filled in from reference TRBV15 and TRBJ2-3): DAMVIQNPRYQVTQFGKPVTLSCSQTLNHNVMYWYQQKSSQAPKLLFHYYDKDFNNEADTPDNFQSRRPNTSFCFLDIRSPGLGDTAMYLCATSRGDADTQYFGPGTRLTVL.

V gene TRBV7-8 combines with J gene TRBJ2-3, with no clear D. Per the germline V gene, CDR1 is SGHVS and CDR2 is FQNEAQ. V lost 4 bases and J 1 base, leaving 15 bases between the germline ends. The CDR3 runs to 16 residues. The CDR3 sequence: CASSSKTFGGTDTQYF. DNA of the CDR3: TGTGCCAGCAGCTCCAAGACTTTTGGGGGCACAGATACGCAGTATTTT.